This T cell receptor beta chain stems from a study of blood T cell repertoires in COVID-19 (dated by TCRdb to 2020 to 2021). Some background on the complete study: Collaborator samples came from the United States, Italy and Spain and covered acute and convalescent phases of COVID-19. The material from the prospective study consisted of cDNA or gDNA derived from T cells, B-cell-depleted T cells, or PBMCs. Subjects who had been exposed to COVID-19, were actively infected with it, or had recovered from it provided the deeply sampled blood TCRbeta repertoires that made up the dataset. The repertoires were made available in a free public database intended to serve as a resource for research on the immune response to SARS-CoV-2. The samples were drawn from the first 160 participants of the ongoing ImmuneRACE study and from 950 to 1,500 subjects provided by 6 global collaborators. The sample metadata nearly always contained a de-identified subject ID, COVID-19 status, age in years and sex. Where available, HLA class I and class II types were taken from metadata supplied by the sample provider and were not determined by assay-based typing.

Each collaborating institution followed its own protocols to collect whole blood in K2EDTA tubes. For TCRbeta analysis, collaborators shipped samples as frozen whole blood, isolated PBMCs, or DNA extracted from either of those sample types. What the study reported, not specific to this receptor: How much clinical and demographic metadata was included differed by source and by participant, and the metadata was provided uncurated.

Points on this clone: Its antigen remains undetermined. The record has no base qualities; no much larger clone is one base away.

TCRbeta CDR3 regions were amplified from genomic DNA by means of the immunoSEQ Assay, a bias-controlled multiplex PCR. The paper's data handling went like this. Nucleated cell counts per sample were estimated from amplification of reference gene primers within the assay. To quantify the absolute abundance of each unique TCRbeta CDR3 rearrangement, sequence reads were collapsed and filtered. Productive Simpson clonality was computed per sample as the square root of Simpson's diversity index over productive rearrangements. TCRdb's version of the immuneACCESS table is confined to in-frame rearrangements and falls short of the full clone set. An unresolved V gene accounts for under half of the shortfall where checked; the remainder is of unknown origin. V and J calls and clone size are as listed in that table; D and trimming were resolved from the DNA. This sample has tens of thousands of clones in its table, and 75% to 95% of those were observed once. 4.5% to 5.5% of the sample lies in the top ten.

The CDR3 goes from the cysteine to the phenylalanine over 12 residues. Only the CDR3 DNA stays, 36 bases, in frame from base 1. Reading the germline V gene gives CDR1 SGHAT and CDR2 FQNNGV. The trim is 8 bases for V and 4 bases for J, with a gap of 11 bases between the germline ends. This sequence was found in a human donor in a cohort sampled during active COVID-19. The chain couples TRBV11-2 to TRBJ2-5, with TRBD1 tentatively as D gene (5 bases match). Input material: peripheral blood. At the DNA level, the sequence is TGTGCCAGCGGCAGGGCTGGAGAGACCCAGTACTTC. Its product reads: CASGRAGETQYF.